Listed below are T cell receptor beta chains from one sample, sequenced in a study of blood T cell repertoires in COVID-19. The assay was immunoSEQ multiplex PCR, and TCRdb's table has in-frame clones only and misses some. The sample carries over 50,000 clones, over 60% recorded once. The sequenced sample was peripheral blood. The receptors were sampled from a woman in her 70s with COVID-19, enrolled during active disease. Each CDR3 is given with its conserved first and last residue. The order of the fields is V gene, J gene, clone size, D gene, CDR3 protein, CDR3 DNA. The D gene is left open where the match is weak. Clone size appears in some rows only: once, few, many, or a class for an expanded clone.

v_gene: TRBV4-2; j_gene: TRBJ2-1; abundance: few; d_gene: NA; CDR3aa: CASSQGVGSYNEQFF; CDR3nt: TGTGCCAGCAGCCAAGGGGTTGGGAGCTACAATGAGCAGTTCTTC
v_gene: TRBV9; j_gene: TRBJ1-1; abundance: once; d_gene: NA; CDR3aa: CASSAILPGGNTEAFF; CDR3nt: TGTGCCAGCAGCGCTATCCTCCCGGGGGGGAACACTGAAGCTTTCTTT
v_gene: TRBV2; j_gene: TRBJ2-2; abundance: NA; d_gene: NA; CDR3aa: CASKQYRFNAGELFF; CDR3nt: TGTGCCAGCAAACAATACAGGTTCAACGCCGGGGAGCTGTTTTTT
v_gene: TRBV7-9; j_gene: TRBJ2-1; abundance: NA; d_gene: TRBD1; CDR3aa: CASSSRGRGPNEQFF; CDR3nt: TGTGCCAGCAGCTCCCGTGGCAGGGGGCCCAATGAGCAGTTCTTC
v_gene: TRBV4-2; j_gene: TRBJ1-4; abundance: NA; d_gene: NA; CDR3aa: CASSQIGGNEKLFF; CDR3nt: TGTGCCAGCAGCCAAATTGGAGGGAATGAAAAACTGTTTTTT
v_gene: TRBV18; j_gene: TRBJ2-5; abundance: NA; d_gene: TRBD1; CDR3aa: CASSRTGPEETQYF; CDR3nt: TGTGCCAGCTCGCGGACAGGGCCTGAGGAGACCCAGTACTTC
v_gene: TRBV2; j_gene: TRBJ2-7; abundance: few; d_gene: TRBD2; CDR3aa: CASSEVAGALYVSYEQYF; CDR3nt: TGTGCCAGCAGTGAAGTAGCGGGGGCCCTTTACGTCTCCTACGAGCAGTACTTC
v_gene: TRBV18; j_gene: TRBJ2-2; abundance: NA; d_gene: TRBD1; CDR3aa: CASSQDRGNTGELFF; CDR3nt: TGTGCCAGCTCACAAGACAGGGGGAACACCGGGGAGCTGTTTTTT
v_gene: TRBV19; j_gene: TRBJ2-7; abundance: NA; d_gene: TRBD1; CDR3aa: CASSRGQGGYEQYF; CDR3nt: TGTGCCAGTAGTAGGGGACAGGGGGGCTACGAGCAGTACTTC
v_gene: TRBV2; j_gene: TRBJ1-2; abundance: NA; d_gene: TRBD1; CDR3aa: CASSSDRARYGYTF; CDR3nt: TGTGCCAGCAGTTCCGACAGGGCCCGCTATGGCTACACCTTC
v_gene: TRBV14; j_gene: TRBJ2-4; abundance: NA; d_gene: NA; CDR3aa: CASSQIQGVGNIQYF; CDR3nt: TGTGCCAGCAGCCAGATACAGGGAGTGGGAAACATTCAGTACTTC
v_gene: TRBV5-1; j_gene: TRBJ2-3; abundance: once; d_gene: NA; CDR3aa: CASRATDTQYF; CDR3nt: TGCGCCAGCAGAGCAACAGATACGCAGTATTTT
v_gene: TRBV10-3; j_gene: TRBJ1-1; abundance: NA; d_gene: NA; CDR3aa: CAIGGGLTEAFF; CDR3nt: TGTGCCATCGGGGGAGGATTGACTGAAGCTTTCTTT
v_gene: TRBV5-1; j_gene: TRBJ2-3; abundance: few; d_gene: NA; CDR3aa: CASSITGFLSDTQYF; CDR3nt: TGCGCCAGCAGCATAACAGGGTTTTTGTCAGATACGCAGTATTTT
v_gene: TRBV19; j_gene: TRBJ2-3; abundance: NA; d_gene: TRBD2; CDR3aa: CASSSQFSSGSPDYTQYF; CDR3nt: TGTGCCAGTAGTTCCCAATTCTCAAGCGGGAGCCCGGACTATACGCAGTATTTT
v_gene: TRBV14; j_gene: TRBJ2-1; abundance: NA; d_gene: TRBD1; CDR3aa: CASSQDRVNANEQFF; CDR3nt: TGTGCCAGCAGTCAAGACAGGGTCAATGCGAATGAGCAGTTCTTC
v_gene: TRBV4-3; j_gene: TRBJ2-2; abundance: NA; d_gene: NA; CDR3aa: CASSGGARNTGELFF; CDR3nt: TGCGCCAGCAGCGGGGGGGCGCGGAACACCGGGGAGCTGTTTTTT
v_gene: TRBV6-2/TRBV6-3; j_gene: TRBJ1-1; abundance: NA; d_gene: TRBD1; CDR3aa: CASSYGPVSGGGTEAFF; CDR3nt: TGTGCCAGCAGTTACGGCCCCGTTTCAGGGGGCGGCACTGAAGCTTTCTTT
v_gene: TRBV7-2; j_gene: TRBJ2-3; abundance: NA; d_gene: TRBD2; CDR3aa: CASSFQRGGPDTQYF; CDR3nt: TGTGCCAGCAGCTTTCAGCGGGGGGGCCCCGATACGCAGTATTTT
v_gene: TRBV20-1; j_gene: TRBJ1-2; abundance: NA; d_gene: TRBD1; CDR3aa: CSGGTGETHTF; CDR3nt: TGCAGTGGCGGGACAGGGGAAACCCACACCTTC
v_gene: TRBV6-1; j_gene: TRBJ1-2; abundance: NA; d_gene: NA; CDR3aa: CASSDSYGYTF; CDR3nt: TGTGCCAGCAGTGATAGTTATGGCTACACCTTC
v_gene: TRBV6-2/TRBV6-3; j_gene: TRBJ2-2; abundance: NA; d_gene: TRBD2; CDR3aa: CASSFGTSGFNTGELFF; CDR3nt: TGTGCCAGCAGTTTTGGGACTAGCGGGTTTAACACCGGGGAGCTGTTTTTT
v_gene: TRBV7-7; j_gene: TRBJ1-3; abundance: few; d_gene: TRBD1; CDR3aa: CATGEGNTIYF; CDR3nt: TGCGCCACAGGGGAAGGAAACACCATATATTTT
v_gene: TRBV7-2; j_gene: TRBJ2-1; abundance: few; d_gene: TRBD2; CDR3aa: CASIPPSGRHEQFF; CDR3nt: TGTGCCAGCATCCCCCCTAGCGGGAGGCATGAGCAGTTCTTC
v_gene: TRBV2; j_gene: TRBJ1-1; abundance: few; d_gene: NA; CDR3aa: CASREGNTEAFF; CDR3nt: TGTGCCAGCCGGGAGGGGAACACTGAAGCTTTCTTT
v_gene: TRBV19; j_gene: TRBJ2-5; abundance: few; d_gene: TRBD2; CDR3aa: CASSMTSGTQETQYF; CDR3nt: TGTGCCAGTAGTATGACTAGCGGCACCCAAGAGACCCAGTACTTC
v_gene: TRBV10-3; j_gene: TRBJ2-7; abundance: NA; d_gene: NA; CDR3aa: CAISESARDSYEQYF; CDR3nt: TGTGCCATCAGTGAGTCTGCACGGGACTCCTACGAGCAGTACTTC
v_gene: TRBV28; j_gene: TRBJ2-5; abundance: NA; d_gene: NA; CDR3aa: CASSLGGLFQETQYF; CDR3nt: TGTGCCAGCAGTTTGGGCGGACTATTCCAAGAGACCCAGTACTTC
v_gene: TRBV5-8; j_gene: TRBJ2-2; abundance: NA; d_gene: TRBD2; CDR3aa: CASSRLAGAAGELFF; CDR3nt: TGTGCCAGCAGCCGACTAGCGGGGGCGGCCGGGGAGCTGTTTTTT
v_gene: TRBV9; j_gene: TRBJ1-2; abundance: NA; d_gene: TRBD1; CDR3aa: CASSVGDRAHGYTF; CDR3nt: TGTGCCAGCAGCGTGGGGGACAGGGCCCACGGCTACACCTTC
v_gene: TRBV19; j_gene: TRBJ1-5; abundance: NA; d_gene: TRBD1; CDR3aa: CAIAPRTGGYQPQHF; CDR3nt: TGTGCCATTGCACCTAGGACAGGAGGGTATCAGCCCCAGCATTTT
v_gene: TRBV21-1; j_gene: TRBJ2-1; abundance: once; d_gene: NA; CDR3aa: CASSKRGTSGRSLYNEQFF; CDR3nt: TGTGCCAGCAGCAAACGCGGGACTAGCGGGAGATCCCTCTACAATGAGCAGTTCTTC
v_gene: TRBV7-9; j_gene: TRBJ2-1; abundance: once; d_gene: TRBD1; CDR3aa: CASSLGTALNEQFF; CDR3nt: TGTGCCAGCAGCTTGGGGACAGCTCTCAATGAGCAGTTCTTC
v_gene: TRBV5-1; j_gene: TRBJ1-1; abundance: NA; d_gene: NA; CDR3aa: CASSLVQGTNTEAFF; CDR3nt: TGCGCCAGCAGCTTGGTGCAGGGGACGAACACTGAAGCTTTCTTT
v_gene: TRBV11-1; j_gene: TRBJ1-2; abundance: NA; d_gene: NA; CDR3aa: CASSRDNTNYGYTF; CDR3nt: TGTGCCAGCAGCCGGGACAACACAAACTATGGCTACACCTTC
v_gene: TRBV29-1; j_gene: TRBJ2-1; abundance: NA; d_gene: TRBD2; CDR3aa: CSVDAGGIYNEQFF; CDR3nt: TGCAGCGTTGACGCGGGAGGGATCTACAATGAGCAGTTCTTC
v_gene: TRBV4-3; j_gene: TRBJ1-2; abundance: once; d_gene: TRBD1; CDR3aa: CASSRDRGPPNYGYTF; CDR3nt: TGCGCCAGCAGCCGAGACAGGGGGCCCCCTAACTATGGCTACACCTTC
v_gene: TRBV24-1; j_gene: TRBJ2-1; abundance: NA; d_gene: NA; CDR3aa: CATSDPGTTNEQFF; CDR3nt: TGTGCCACCAGTGATCCCGGGACAACTAATGAGCAGTTCTTC
v_gene: TRBV15; j_gene: TRBJ1-5; abundance: NA; d_gene: NA; CDR3aa: CATSREISDQPQHF; CDR3nt: TGTGCCACCAGCAGAGAGATCAGCGATCAGCCCCAGCATTTT
v_gene: TRBV2; j_gene: TRBJ2-3; abundance: few; d_gene: NA; CDR3aa: CASSERLGSGDTQYF; CDR3nt: TGTGCCAGCAGTGAGCGACTAGGCTCGGGGGATACGCAGTATTTT